Included here is one T cell receptor beta chain sequence, with context. The antigen is undetermined. This sample is part of a study of Ad26.COV2.S vaccination and SARS-CoV-2 variants. Whole-study results and caveats: Total responses of T cells may have been underestimated by the analyses of TCR breadth and depth.

This sample's treatment: some 19 received Ad26.COV2.S at low or high dose, single or two shots; several received placebo; per-sample allocation not given. Samples came from day 63 after the first vaccine or placebo injection. CDR3 size: 16 residues. The germline CDR1 and CDR2 sequences are KGHSH and LQKENI. Between the trimmed V and J ends, which lost 2 bases and 0 bases, there was a span of 13 bases. TCRdb's copy holds only in-frame clones and misses some; the assay was immunoSEQ multiplex PCR. The sample carries 300,000 to 350,000 clones, 70% to 90% recorded once. The TCR was taken from a person aged 18-60 years who received the Ad26.COV2.S COVID-19 vaccine or a placebo. This chain joins TRBV18 and TRBJ1-1; the D gene is possibly TRBD1 (5 bases). Sequenced here: peripheral blood, sampled in a trial of Ad26.COV2.S vaccine versus placebo. CDR3 coding DNA: TGTGCCAGCTCACCAAGGGGCCTTACAGTGAACACTGAAGCTTTCTTT. It codes for CASSPRGLTVNTEAFF. The whole variable domain, remainder taken from reference TRBV18 and TRBJ1-1, is NAGVMQNPRHLVRRRGQEARLRCSPMKGHSHVYWYRQLPEEGLKFMVYLQKENIIDESGMPKERFSAEFPKEGPSILRIQQVVRGDSAAYFCASSPRGLTVNTEAFFGQGTRLTVV.